This T cell receptor (beta chain) comes out of a study of shared clonotypes between healthy human individuals. General study points: Though the depth was large, rarefaction showed that sorted-subset sequencing was incomplete.

In the case of this clone: Its antigen is not known.

Every subset's genomic DNA went evenly onto several immunoSEQ plates. Measured with immunoSEQ multiplex PCR; TCRdb has only the in-frame clones, and not every one. Here the sample spans about 2 million clones, about 94% being singletons. Terminally differentiated effector memory CD45RA+ cells were excluded by CCR7 positive selection of CD45RO-negative cells. All donors qualified as healthy HIV-negative adults and had experienced no recent acute infections or vaccinations. Sequenced sample: naive CD8+ T cells sorted from blood. The source of this sequence is a young man in good health.

In DNA form, the CDR3 reads TGTGCCAGCAGCCAACTAGCGGGAGGTAGTAGCGAGCAGTACTTC. This translates into CASSQLAGGSSEQYF. V and J are TRBV7-9 and TRBJ2-7; 12 bases agree with TRBD2. V was pared by 5 bases and J by 6 bases, with 8 bases of the junction left unmatched. This CDR3 comprises 15 residues. CDR1 and CDR2 (germline): SEHNR, FQNEAQ (reference sequence).